This record covers a single T cell receptor (beta chain). Those who donated were healthy HIV-negative adults, with no recent acute infections or vaccinations reported. Donors were Caucasian adults residing in Nashville, Tennessee, USA. This record belongs to a study of shared clonotypes between healthy human individuals. Several immunoSEQ plates received, in even portions, the genomic DNA of each subset. The data were produced by immunoSEQ multiplex PCR, yet TCRdb's version contains in-frame clones alone and is incomplete. The table has approximately 100,000 clones, 68% seen once. Material for sequencing was memory CD8+ T cells sorted from blood. As for subset: CD45RO+ cells pooled with CCR7-negative TemRA cells. The sequence was collected from a woman aged 25-40 years in good health.

CDR3 amino acids: CASSLGQVIHEQYF. The DNA for the CDR3 is TGTGCCAGCAGCTTGGGACAGGTTATACACGAGCAGTACTTC. The rearrangement links TRBV5-6 to TRBJ2-7, with a weak D call TRBD1 (6 bases). The V end was cut by 0 bases, the J end by 5 bases, with 12 bases between. Per germline, CDR1 SGHDT and CDR2 YYEEEE. The CDR3 extends over 14 amino acids.